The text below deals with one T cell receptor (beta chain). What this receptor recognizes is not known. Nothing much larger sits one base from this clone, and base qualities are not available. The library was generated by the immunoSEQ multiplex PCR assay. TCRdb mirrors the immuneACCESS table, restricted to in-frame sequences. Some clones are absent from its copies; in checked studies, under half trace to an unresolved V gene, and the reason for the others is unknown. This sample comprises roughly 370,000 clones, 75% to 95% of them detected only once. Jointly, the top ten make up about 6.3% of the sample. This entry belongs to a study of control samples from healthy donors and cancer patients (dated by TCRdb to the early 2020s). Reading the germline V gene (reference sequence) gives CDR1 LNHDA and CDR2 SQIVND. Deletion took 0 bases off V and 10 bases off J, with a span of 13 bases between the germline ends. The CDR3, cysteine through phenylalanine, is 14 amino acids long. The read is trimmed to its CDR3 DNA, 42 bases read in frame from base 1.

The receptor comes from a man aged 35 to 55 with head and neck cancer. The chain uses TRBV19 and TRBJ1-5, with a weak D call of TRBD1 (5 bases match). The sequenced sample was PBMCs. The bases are TGTGCCAGTAGTATAGATAGGGGTTCTAGCCCCCAGCATTTT. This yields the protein CASSIDRGSSPQHF.